These 3 T cell receptor beta chains were sequenced from one sample in a study of blood T cell repertoires in COVID-19. Here immunoSEQ multiplex PCR was the method, and the copy in TCRdb shows in-frame clones only, minus some. The sample contains 200,000 to 300,000 clones, about 91% of which appear only once. The specimen sequenced was PBMCs or T cells enriched from blood (not recorded which). These receptor sequences come from a middle-aged woman with acute COVID-19.

V and J are TRBV5-6 and TRBJ2-4; 11 bases line up with TRBD1. CDR1 and CDR2 from the germline V gene are SGHDT and YYEEEE. The CDR3 covers 17 residues. V was pared by 0 bases and J by 1 base, with 3 bases of the junction left unmatched. The CDR3 protein is CASSLEGQGVAKNIQYF. The DNA of the CDR3 is TGTGCCAGCAGCTTGGAGGGACAGGGGGTTGCCAAAAACATTCAGTACTTC.

V is TRBV11-3 and J is TRBJ2-1, with 10 bases matching TRBD2. The CDR3 sequence is 18 residues long. Germline assignment: CDR1 SGHNT and CDR2 YENEEA. The V gene end was trimmed by 4 bases and the J gene end by 0 bases; junction bases not matched to a gene: 9. The DNA for the CDR3 is TGTGCCAGCAGCTCGGGGGGGACTAGCGAAAGCTCCTACAATGAGCAGTTCTTC. Translation: CASSSGGTSESSYNEQFF. The full variable domain, with the rest looked up from reference TRBV11-3 and TRBJ2-1, is EAGVVQSPRYKIIEKKQPVAFWCNPISGHNTLYWYLQNLGQGPELLIRYENEEAVDDSQLPKDRFSAERLKGVDSTLKIQPAELGDSAVYLCASSSGGTSESSYNEQFFGPGTRLTVL.

The V gene is TRBV20-1, the J gene TRBJ2-1; D gene ambiguous. Germline loops: CDR1 DFQATT, CDR2 SNEGSKA (reference sequence). V gave up 6 bases and J gave up 5 bases, with 8 bases separating them. This CDR3 is built from 11 residues. The CDR3 DNA sequence: TGCAGTGCCCGACTCAACAATGAGCAGTTCTTC. It is translated as CSARLNNEQFF.